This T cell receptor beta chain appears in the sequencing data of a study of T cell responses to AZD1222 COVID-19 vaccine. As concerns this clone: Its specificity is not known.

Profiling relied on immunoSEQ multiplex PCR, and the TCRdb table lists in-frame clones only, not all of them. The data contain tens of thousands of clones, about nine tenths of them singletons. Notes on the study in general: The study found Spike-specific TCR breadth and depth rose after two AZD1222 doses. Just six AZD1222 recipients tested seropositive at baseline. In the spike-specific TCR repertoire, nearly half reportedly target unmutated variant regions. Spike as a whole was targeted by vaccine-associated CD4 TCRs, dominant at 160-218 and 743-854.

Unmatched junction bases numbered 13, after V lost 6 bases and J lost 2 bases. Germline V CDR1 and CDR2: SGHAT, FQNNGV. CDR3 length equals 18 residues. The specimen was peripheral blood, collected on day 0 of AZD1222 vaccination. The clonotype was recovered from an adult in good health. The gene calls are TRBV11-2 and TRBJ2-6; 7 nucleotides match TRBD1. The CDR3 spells CASRPIRTGLAGANVLTF. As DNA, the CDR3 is TGTGCCAGCAGACCAATTCGGACAGGCCTAGCTGGGGCCAACGTCCTGACTTTC.